This T cell receptor beta chain appears in the sequencing data of a study of T cell repertoires in cytomegalovirus infection. Study-level background: CMV epitopes that were recently identified and HLA-C-restricted were used alongside well-studied HLA-B-restricted ones. In public TCR beta signatures, there were indications of both CMV infection and matching HLA type. Study-level findings and limits: Pooled public TCR beta family frequency picked out CMV carriers with the relevant HLA. HLA-C-restricted TCR beta clonotypes specific for CMV led the ex vivo response.

TCRdb ran MiXCR on the reads and lists one entry per CDR3 protein. The sample lists hundreds of thousands of distinct CDR3 sequences, roughly a third occurring once. Regarding this clonotype: No antigen is known for it.

The CDR3 has 14 residues. Germline CDR1 MNHNY, CDR2 SVGAGI (reference sequence). Trimming stripped 2 bases from V and 2 bases from J, with 9 bases between. This material consisted of cultured PBMCs, taken from culture after CMV antigen stimulation. The receptor was isolated from a human donor in good health (CMV status not recorded). Some clones in this sample may be carry-over from other donors' samples. The chain joins TRBV6-6 to TRBJ2-5; possible D gene TRBD2, 5 bases. CDR3 in DNA: TGTGCCAGCAGTTACGAGGGCAGACAAGAGACCCAGTACTTC. This gives the protein CASSYEGRQETQYF.